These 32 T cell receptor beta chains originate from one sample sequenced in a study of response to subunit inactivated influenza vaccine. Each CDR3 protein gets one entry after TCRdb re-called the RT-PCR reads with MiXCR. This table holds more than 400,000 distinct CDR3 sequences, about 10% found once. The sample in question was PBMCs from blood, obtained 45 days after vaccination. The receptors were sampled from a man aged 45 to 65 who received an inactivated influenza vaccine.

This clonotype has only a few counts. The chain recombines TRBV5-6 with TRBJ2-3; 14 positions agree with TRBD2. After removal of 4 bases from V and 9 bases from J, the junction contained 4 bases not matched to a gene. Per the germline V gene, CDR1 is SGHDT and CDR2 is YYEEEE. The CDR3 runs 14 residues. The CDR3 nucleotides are TGTGCCAGCAGCCGGACTAGCGGGGGGCCCACGCAGTATTTT. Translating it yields CASSRTSGGPTQYF.

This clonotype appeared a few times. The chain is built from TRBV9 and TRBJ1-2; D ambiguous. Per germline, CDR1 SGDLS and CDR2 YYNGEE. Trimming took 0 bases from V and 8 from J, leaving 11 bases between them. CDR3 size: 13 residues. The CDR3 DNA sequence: TGTGCCAGCAGCGTAGCTGGCGTCGGAGGCTACACCTTC. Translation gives CASSVAGVGGYTF.

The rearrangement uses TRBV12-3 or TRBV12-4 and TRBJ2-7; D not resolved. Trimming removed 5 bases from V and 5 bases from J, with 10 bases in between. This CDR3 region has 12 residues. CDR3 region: CASSLTPHEQYF. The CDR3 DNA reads TGTGCCAGCAGTCTAACACCTCACGAGCAGTACTTC.

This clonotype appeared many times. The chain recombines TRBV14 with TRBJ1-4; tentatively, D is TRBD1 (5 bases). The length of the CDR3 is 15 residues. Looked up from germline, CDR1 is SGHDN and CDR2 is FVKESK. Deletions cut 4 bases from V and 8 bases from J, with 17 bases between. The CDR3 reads CASSPRQGVGEKLFF. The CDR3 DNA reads TGTGCCAGCAGCCCCCGCCAGGGAGTAGGGGAAAAACTGTTTTTT.

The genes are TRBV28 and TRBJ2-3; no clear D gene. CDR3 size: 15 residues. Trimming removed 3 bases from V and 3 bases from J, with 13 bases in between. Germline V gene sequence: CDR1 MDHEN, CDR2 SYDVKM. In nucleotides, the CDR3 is TGTGCCAGCAGTTTGGGCTACTTACGGACAGATACGCAGTATTTT. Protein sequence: CASSLGYLRTDTQYF.

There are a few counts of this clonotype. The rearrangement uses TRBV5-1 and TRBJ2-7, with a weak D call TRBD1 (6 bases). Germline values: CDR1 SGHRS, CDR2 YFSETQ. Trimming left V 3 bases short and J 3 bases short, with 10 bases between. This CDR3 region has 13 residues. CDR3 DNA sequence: TGCGCCAGCAGCTGGGACAAACTCTACGAGCAGTACTTC. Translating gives CASSWDKLYEQYF. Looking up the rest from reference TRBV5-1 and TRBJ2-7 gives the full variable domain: KAGVTQTPRYLIKTRGQQVTLSCSPISGHRSVSWYQQTPGQGLQFLFEYFSETQRNKGNFPGRFSGRQFSNSRSEMNVSTLELGDSALYLCASSWDKLYEQYFGPGTRLTVT.

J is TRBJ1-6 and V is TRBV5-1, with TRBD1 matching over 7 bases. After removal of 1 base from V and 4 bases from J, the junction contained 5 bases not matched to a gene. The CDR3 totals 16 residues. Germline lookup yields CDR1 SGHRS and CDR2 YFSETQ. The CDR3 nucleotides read TGCGCCAGCAGCTTGTATGGGACAGTTTATAATTCACCCCTCCACTTT. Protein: CASSLYGTVYNSPLHF. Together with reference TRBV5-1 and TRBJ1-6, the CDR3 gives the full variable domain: KAGVTQTPRYLIKTRGQQVTLSCSPISGHRSVSWYQQTPGQGLQFLFEYFSETQRNKGNFPGRFSGRQFSNSRSEMNVSTLELGDSALYLCASSLYGTVYNSPLHFGNGTRLTVT.

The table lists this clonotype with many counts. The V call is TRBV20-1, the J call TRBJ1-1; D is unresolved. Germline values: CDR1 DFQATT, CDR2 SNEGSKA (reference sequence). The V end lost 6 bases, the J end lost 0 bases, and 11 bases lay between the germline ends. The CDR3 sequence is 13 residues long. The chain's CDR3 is CSATPEMNTEAFF. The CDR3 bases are TGCAGTGCGACCCCAGAAATGAACACTGAAGCTTTCTTT.

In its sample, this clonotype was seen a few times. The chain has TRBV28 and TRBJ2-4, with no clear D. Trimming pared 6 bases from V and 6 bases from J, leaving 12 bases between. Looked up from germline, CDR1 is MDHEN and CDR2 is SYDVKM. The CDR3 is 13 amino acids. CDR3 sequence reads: CASRRTRPNIQYF. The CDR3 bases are TGTGCCAGCAGACGGACCCGGCCAAACATTCAGTACTTC. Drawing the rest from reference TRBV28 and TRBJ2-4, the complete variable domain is DVKVTQSSRYLVKRTGEKVFLECVQDMDHENMFWYRQDPGLGLRLIYFSYDVKMKEKGDIPEGYSVSREKKERFSLILESASTNQTSMYLCASRRTRPNIQYFGAGTRLSVL.

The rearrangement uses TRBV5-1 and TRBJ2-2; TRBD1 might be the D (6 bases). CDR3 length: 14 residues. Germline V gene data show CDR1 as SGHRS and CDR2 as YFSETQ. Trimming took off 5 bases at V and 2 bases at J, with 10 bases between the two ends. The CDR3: CASRQGGNTGELFF. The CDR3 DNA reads TGCGCCAGCAGACAGGGTGGAAACACCGGGGAGCTGTTTTTT. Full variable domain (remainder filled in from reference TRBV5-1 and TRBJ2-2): KAGVTQTPRYLIKTRGQQVTLSCSPISGHRSVSWYQQTPGQGLQFLFEYFSETQRNKGNFPGRFSGRQFSNSRSEMNVSTLELGDSALYLCASRQGGNTGELFFGEGSRLTVL.

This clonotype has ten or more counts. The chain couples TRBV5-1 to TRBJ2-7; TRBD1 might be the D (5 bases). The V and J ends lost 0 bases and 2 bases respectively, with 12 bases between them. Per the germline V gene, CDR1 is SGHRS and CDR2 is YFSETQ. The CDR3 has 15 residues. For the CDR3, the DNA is TGCGCCAGCAGCTTGGACAGGCCCTTTACCTACGAGCAGTACTTC. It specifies CASSLDRPFTYEQYF.

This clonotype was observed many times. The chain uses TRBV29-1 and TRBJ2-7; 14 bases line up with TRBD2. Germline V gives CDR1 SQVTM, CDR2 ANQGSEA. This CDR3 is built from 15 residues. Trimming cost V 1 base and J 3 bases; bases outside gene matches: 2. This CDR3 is CSVEGTSGGIYEQYF. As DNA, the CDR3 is TGCAGCGTTGAAGGGACTAGCGGGGGGATCTACGAGCAGTACTTC.

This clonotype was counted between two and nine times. The CDR3 is CASSLASPNGYTF. The CDR3, as DNA: TGTGCCAGCAGCTTAGCGTCCCCCAACGGCTACACCTTC. The rearrangement links TRBV7-9 to TRBJ1-2; D remains unclear. V was pared by 0 bases and J by 8 bases, with 10 bases between. This CDR3 spans 13 amino acids. CDR1 SEHNR and CDR2 FQNEAQ come from the germline V gene (reference sequence). The complete variable domain, with remaining parts taken from reference TRBV7-9 and TRBJ1-2, reads DTGVSQNPRHKITKRGQNVTFRCDPISEHNRLYWYRQTLGQGPEFLTYFQNEAQLEKSRLLSDRFSAERPKGSFSTLEIQRTEQGDSAMYLCASSLASPNGYTFGSGTRLTVV.

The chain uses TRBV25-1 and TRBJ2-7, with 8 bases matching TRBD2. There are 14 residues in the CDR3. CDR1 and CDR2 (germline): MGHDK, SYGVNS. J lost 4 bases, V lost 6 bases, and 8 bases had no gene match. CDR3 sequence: CASSGLASGYEQYF. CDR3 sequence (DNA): TGTGCCAGCAGCGGACTAGCATCGGGTTACGAGCAGTACTTC.

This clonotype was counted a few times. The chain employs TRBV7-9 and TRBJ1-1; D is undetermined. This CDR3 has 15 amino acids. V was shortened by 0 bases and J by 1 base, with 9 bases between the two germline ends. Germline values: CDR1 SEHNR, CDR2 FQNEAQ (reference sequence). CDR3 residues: CASSLAGPGNTEAFF. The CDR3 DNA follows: TGTGCCAGCAGCTTAGCTGGACCCGGGAACACTGAAGCTTTCTTT. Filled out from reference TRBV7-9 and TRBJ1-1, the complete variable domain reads DTGVSQNPRHKITKRGQNVTFRCDPISEHNRLYWYRQTLGQGPEFLTYFQNEAQLEKSRLLSDRFSAERPKGSFSTLEIQRTEQGDSAMYLCASSLAGPGNTEAFFGQGTRLTVV.

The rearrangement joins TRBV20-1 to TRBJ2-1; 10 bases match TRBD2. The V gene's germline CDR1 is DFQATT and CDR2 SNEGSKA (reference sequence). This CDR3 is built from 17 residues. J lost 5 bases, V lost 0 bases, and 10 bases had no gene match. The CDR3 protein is CSARDQMASGSNNEQFF. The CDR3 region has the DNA TGCAGTGCTAGAGATCAAATGGCTAGCGGGAGTAACAATGAGCAGTTCTTC.

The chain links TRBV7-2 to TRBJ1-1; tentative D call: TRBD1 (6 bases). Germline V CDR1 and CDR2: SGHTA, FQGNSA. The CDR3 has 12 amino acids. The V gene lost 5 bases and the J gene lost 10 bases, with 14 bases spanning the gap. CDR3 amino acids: CASSLDRFRAFF. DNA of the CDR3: TGTGCCAGCAGCCTAGACAGGTTCAGAGCTTTCTTT.

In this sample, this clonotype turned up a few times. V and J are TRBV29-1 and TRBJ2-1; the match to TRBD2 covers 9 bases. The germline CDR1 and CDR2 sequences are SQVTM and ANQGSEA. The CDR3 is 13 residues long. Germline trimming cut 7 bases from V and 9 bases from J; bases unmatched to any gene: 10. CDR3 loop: CSARLAEGSEQFF. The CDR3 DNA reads TGCAGCGCACGACTAGCGGAGGGAAGTGAGCAGTTCTTC.

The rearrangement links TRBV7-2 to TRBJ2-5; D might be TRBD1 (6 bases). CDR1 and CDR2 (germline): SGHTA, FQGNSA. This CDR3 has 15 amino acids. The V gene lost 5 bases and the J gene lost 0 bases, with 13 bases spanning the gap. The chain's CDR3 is CASSPSQGYQETQYF. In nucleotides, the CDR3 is TGTGCCAGCAGCCCAAGTCAGGGGTACCAAGAGACCCAGTACTTC.

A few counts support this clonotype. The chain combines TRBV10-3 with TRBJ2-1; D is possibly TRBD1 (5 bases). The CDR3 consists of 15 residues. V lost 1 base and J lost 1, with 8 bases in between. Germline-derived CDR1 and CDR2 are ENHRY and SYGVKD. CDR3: CAISEWPGSYNEQFF. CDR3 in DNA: TGTGCCATCAGTGAGTGGCCAGGGTCCTACAATGAGCAGTTCTTC.

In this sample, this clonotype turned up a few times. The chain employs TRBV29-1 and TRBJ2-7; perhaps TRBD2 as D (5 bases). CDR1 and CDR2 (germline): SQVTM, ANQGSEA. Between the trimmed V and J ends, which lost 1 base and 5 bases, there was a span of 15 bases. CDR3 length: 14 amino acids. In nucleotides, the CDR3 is TGCAGCGTTGAAGGAGGGCCCCTTATCCACGAGCAGTACTTC. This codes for CSVEGGPLIHEQYF.

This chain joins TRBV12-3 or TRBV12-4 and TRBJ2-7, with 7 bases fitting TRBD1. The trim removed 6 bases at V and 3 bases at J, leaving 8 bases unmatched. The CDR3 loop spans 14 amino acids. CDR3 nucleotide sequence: TGTGCCAGCAGCTTCGGCCCAGGGGGCTACGAGCAGTACTTC. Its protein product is CASSFGPGGYEQYF.

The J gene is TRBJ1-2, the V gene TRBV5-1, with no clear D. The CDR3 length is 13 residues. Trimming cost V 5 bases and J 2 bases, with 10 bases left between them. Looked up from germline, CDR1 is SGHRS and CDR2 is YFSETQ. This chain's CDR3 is CASRPLENYGYTF. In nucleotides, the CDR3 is TGCGCCAGCAGGCCCCTAGAGAACTATGGCTACACCTTC.

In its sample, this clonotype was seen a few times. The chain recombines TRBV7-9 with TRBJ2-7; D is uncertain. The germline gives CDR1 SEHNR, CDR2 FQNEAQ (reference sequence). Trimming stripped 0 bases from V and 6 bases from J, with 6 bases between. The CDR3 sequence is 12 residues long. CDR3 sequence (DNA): TGTGCCAGCAGCTTAGCGGCTCCCGAGCAGTACTTC. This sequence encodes CASSLAAPEQYF.

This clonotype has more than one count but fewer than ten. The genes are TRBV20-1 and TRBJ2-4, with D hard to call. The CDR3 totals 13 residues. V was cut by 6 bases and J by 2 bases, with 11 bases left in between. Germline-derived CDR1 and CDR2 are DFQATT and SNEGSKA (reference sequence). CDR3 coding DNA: TGCAGTGCAGCTCCCGGGTCCAAAAACATTCAGTACTTC. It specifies CSAAPGSKNIQYF.

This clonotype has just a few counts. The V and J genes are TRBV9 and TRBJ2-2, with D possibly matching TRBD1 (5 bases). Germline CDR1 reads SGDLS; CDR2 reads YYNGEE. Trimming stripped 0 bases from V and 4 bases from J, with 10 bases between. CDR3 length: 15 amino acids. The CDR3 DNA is TGTGCCAGCAGCGTAGGGGGCTTATTCACCGGGGAGCTGTTTTTT. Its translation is CASSVGGLFTGELFF. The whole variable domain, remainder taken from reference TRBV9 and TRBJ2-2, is DSGVTQTPKHLITATGQRVTLRCSPRSGDLSVYWYQQSLDQGLQFLIQYYNGEERAKGNILERFSAQQFPDLHSELNLSSLELGDSALYFCASSVGGLFTGELFFGEGSRLTVL.

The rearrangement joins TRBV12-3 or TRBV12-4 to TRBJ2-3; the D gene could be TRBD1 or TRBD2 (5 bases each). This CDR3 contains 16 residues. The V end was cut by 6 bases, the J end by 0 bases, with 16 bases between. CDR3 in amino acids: CASSPRQTTSTDTQYF. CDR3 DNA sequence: TGTGCCAGCAGCCCGAGACAGACTACTAGCACAGATACGCAGTATTTT.

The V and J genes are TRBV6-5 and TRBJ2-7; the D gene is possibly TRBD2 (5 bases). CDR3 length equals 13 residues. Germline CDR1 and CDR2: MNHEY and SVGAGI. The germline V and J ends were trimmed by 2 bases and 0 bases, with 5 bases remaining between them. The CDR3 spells CASSYTSSYEQYF. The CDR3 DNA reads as TGTGCCAGCAGTTACACTAGCTCCTACGAGCAGTACTTC.

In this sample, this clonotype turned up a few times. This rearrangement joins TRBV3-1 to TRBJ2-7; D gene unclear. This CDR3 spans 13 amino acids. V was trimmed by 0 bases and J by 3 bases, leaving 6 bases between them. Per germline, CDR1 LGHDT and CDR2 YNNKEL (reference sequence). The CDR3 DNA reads TGTGCCAGCAGCCAAGATCACTACTACGAGCAGTACTTC. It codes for CASSQDHYYEQYF.

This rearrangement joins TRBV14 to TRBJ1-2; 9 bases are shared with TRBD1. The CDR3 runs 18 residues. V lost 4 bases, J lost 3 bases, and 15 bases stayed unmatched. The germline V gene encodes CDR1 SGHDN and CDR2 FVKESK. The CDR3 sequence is CASSRGTGRFLTYYGYTF. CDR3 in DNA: TGTGCCAGCAGCCGAGGGACAGGGAGATTCCTCACCTACTATGGCTACACCTTC.

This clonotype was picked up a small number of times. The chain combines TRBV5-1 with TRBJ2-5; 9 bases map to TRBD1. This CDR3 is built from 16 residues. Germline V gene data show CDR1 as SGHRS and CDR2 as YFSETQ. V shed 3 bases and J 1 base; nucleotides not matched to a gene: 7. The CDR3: CASSYTGTGSQETQYF. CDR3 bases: TGCGCCAGCAGCTATACCGGGACAGGGTCCCAAGAGACCCAGTACTTC.

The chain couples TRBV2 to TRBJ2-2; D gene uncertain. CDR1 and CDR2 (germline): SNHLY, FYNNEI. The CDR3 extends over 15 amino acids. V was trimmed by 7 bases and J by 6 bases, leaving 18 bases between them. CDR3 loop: CASNQPWAQAGELFF. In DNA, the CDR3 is TGTGCCAGCAACCAGCCGTGGGCTCAGGCCGGGGAGCTGTTTTTT.